Included here is one T cell receptor (beta chain) sequence, with context. Its antigen is still unknown. The entry originates in a study of OX40 agonist ivuxolimab in advanced cancers. The wider study: Prior therapy, whether anti-PD-1, anti-PD-L1 or anti-CTLA-4, was allowed, and 35% to 40% had some. Partial responses, seen in three patients, involved one hepatocellular carcinoma and two cutaneous melanomas. Study-level results: On average, a greater number of expanded clones characterised CD8+ T cells relative to CD4+.

The CDR3 covers 15 residues. The germline V gene encodes CDR1 SGDLS and CDR2 YYNGEE. The ends were cut back, 4 bases at V and 4 bases at J, with 15 bases in the middle. Method: immunoSEQ multiplex PCR; TCRdb's copy keeps in-frame clones and lacks some. The sample has 70,000 to 95,000 clones; roughly 91% are singletons. The rearrangement links TRBV9 to TRBJ2-1; D remains ambiguous. The receptor was derived from an adult with an advanced solid tumor such as melanoma, head and neck, liver or kidney cancer. The sequencing here drew on CD4+ or CD8+ T cells sorted from blood, taken in a trial of the OX40 agonist ivuxolimab. The CDR3 DNA sequence: TGTGCCAGCAGCCCAAGTAATGCGGAGTACAATGAGCAGTTCTTC. It specifies CASSPSNAEYNEQFF. The variable domain in full, with the rest retrieved from reference TRBV9 and TRBJ2-1, is DSGVTQTPKHLITATGQRVTLRCSPRSGDLSVYWYQQSLDQGLQFLIQYYNGEERAKGNILERFSAQQFPDLHSELNLSSLELGDSALYFCASSPSNAEYNEQFFGPGTRLTVL.